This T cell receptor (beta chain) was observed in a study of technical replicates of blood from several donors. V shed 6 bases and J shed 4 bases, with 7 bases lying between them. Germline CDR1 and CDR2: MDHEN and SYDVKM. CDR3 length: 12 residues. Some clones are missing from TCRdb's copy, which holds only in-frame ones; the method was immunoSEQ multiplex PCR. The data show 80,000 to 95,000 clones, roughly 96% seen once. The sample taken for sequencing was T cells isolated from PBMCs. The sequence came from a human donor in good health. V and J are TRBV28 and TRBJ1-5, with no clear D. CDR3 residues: CASSRSNQPQHF. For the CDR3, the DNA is TGTGCCAGCAGCCGGTCGAATCAGCCCCAGCATTTT.